This T cell receptor (beta chain) emerged from a study of shared clonotypes between healthy human individuals. Across the study: Per donor, CD8 memory used one plate, CD8 naive used two, CD4 memory used three and CD4 naive used three. Study-wide results and limits: Sample collection involved blood only; tissue repertoires are likely different.

Germline V gene data show CDR1 as SNHLY and CDR2 as FYNNEI. CDR3 length equals 14 residues. V was pared by 4 bases and J by 1 base, with 10 bases between. On this clone itself: The antigen is undetermined.

TCRdb's copy holds only in-frame clones and misses some; the assay was immunoSEQ multiplex PCR. Altogether more than 2 million clones are present, 95% being singletons, with the ten largest covering 0.13%. Sequencing was performed on naive CD4+ T cells sorted from blood. This sample's subset: CD45RA+ positively selected. The sequence was obtained from a man aged 18 to 29 in good health. The rearrangement joins TRBV2 to TRBJ1-1; possibly TRBD1 for D (6 bases). The CDR3 sequence is CASSATRGNTEAFF. The CDR3 DNA reads TGTGCCAGCAGTGCGACCAGGGGGAACACTGAAGCTTTCTTT.